The rows below give T cell receptor beta chains drawn from one sample of a study of blood T cell repertoires in COVID-19. Clones were read by immunoSEQ multiplex PCR, and TCRdb kept only the in-frame ones, dropping some. The sample lists about 230,000 clones, 85% to 90% seen once, with roughly 4% in the top ten. What was sequenced was PBMCs or T cells enriched from blood (not recorded which). These receptors were obtained from a woman aged 30 to 39 with acute COVID-19. Each CDR3 is given with its conserved first and last residue. Each record gives: V gene, J gene, CDR3 length, clone size, D gene, CDR3 DNA, CDR3 protein. The D gene is left open where the match is weak. The size entry is marked missing in some rows and otherwise reads once, few, many or a size class.

V: TRBV7-9; J: TRBJ2-7; length: 14; size: -; D: -; DNA: TGTGCCAGCAGCTCTCCGGGATCCCCTTACGAGCAGTACTTC; CDR3: CASSSPGSPYEQYF
V: TRBV4-1; J: TRBJ1-1; length: 16; size: once; D: -; DNA: TGCGCCAGCAGCCTTCTGAATAGGCGGTTTCCCCCGAGGGCTTTCTTT; CDR3: CASSLLNRRFPPRAFF
V: TRBV3-1/TRBV3-2; J: TRBJ2-4; length: 14; size: -; D: -; DNA: TGTGCCAGCAGCCAAGGTCTCGGACTAAACATTCAGTACTTC; CDR3: CASSQGLGLNIQYF
V: TRBV25-1; J: TRBJ1-3; length: 11; size: -; D: -; DNA: TGTGCCAGCGGGCAAGGAAACACCATATATTTT; CDR3: CASGQGNTIYF
V: TRBV10-3; J: TRBJ2-5; length: 13; size: -; D: TRBD1; DNA: TGTGCCATCAGTCCACAGGGGATAGAGACCCAGTACTTC; CDR3: CAISPQGIETQYF
V: TRBV19; J: TRBJ2-7; length: 14; size: -; D: TRBD1; DNA: TGTGCCAGTAGTATAAACAGGGGCAACCACGAGCAGTACTTC; CDR3: CASSINRGNHEQYF
V: TRBV7-2; J: TRBJ1-2; length: 15; size: -; D: -; DNA: TGTGCCAGCAGCCCCCAATCGGGGGTCCCCTATGGCTACACCTTC; CDR3: CASSPQSGVPYGYTF
V: TRBV30; J: TRBJ2-7; length: 13; size: -; D: -; DNA: TGTGCCTGGGAGACCAGTCCAGGGGCGAAGCAGTACTTC; CDR3: CAWETSPGAKQYF
V: TRBV4-1; J: TRBJ1-4; length: 15; size: -; D: TRBD1; DNA: TGCGCCAGCAGCCAGTCAGGGGGCTATAATGAAAAACTGTTTTTT; CDR3: CASSQSGGYNEKLFF
V: TRBV11-3; J: TRBJ2-1; length: 15; size: once; D: TRBD2; DNA: TGTGCCAGCAGCTCGAGCGGGGGGTCCTACAATGAGCAGTTCTTC; CDR3: CASSSSGGSYNEQFF
V: TRBV6-6; J: TRBJ2-7; length: 15; size: once; D: TRBD2; DNA: TGTGCCAGCAGTTTGTTTCGGGACTACTCCTACGAGCAGTACTTC; CDR3: CASSLFRDYSYEQYF
V: TRBV14; J: TRBJ1-1; length: 15; size: -; D: -; DNA: TGTGCCAGCAGCCAAGCTGGGCAGGGGCCCACTGAAGCTTTCTTT; CDR3: CASSQAGQGPTEAFF
V: TRBV30; J: TRBJ2-7; length: 13; size: -; D: -; DNA: TGTGCCTGGAGTGTAAGTCAGGGAGGAGAGCAGTACTTC; CDR3: CAWSVSQGGEQYF
V: TRBV4-1; J: TRBJ1-4; length: 18; size: -; D: TRBD1; DNA: TGCGCCAGCAGCCAAGAGGGGGCAGGGGGCGGAGGGGATGAAAAACTGTTTTTT; CDR3: CASSQEGAGGGGDEKLFF
V: TRBV6-5; J: TRBJ1-1; length: 11; size: -; D: -; DNA: TGTGCCAGCAGCCCGGGCACTGAAGCTTTCTTT; CDR3: CASSPGTEAFF
V: TRBV11-3; J: TRBJ2-5; length: 17; size: -; D: -; DNA: TGTGCCAGCAGCCGACTCACCCCTCTCACGGGCCAAGAGACCCAGTACTTC; CDR3: CASSRLTPLTGQETQYF
V: TRBV5-6; J: TRBJ1-1; length: 14; size: -; D: -; DNA: TGTGCCAGCAGCACAAGGAGAACGAACACTGAAGCTTTCTTT; CDR3: CASSTRRTNTEAFF
V: TRBV6-5; J: TRBJ2-1; length: 12; size: -; D: -; DNA: TGTGCCAGCAGTTACGGAGAGAATGAGCAGTTCTTC; CDR3: CASSYGENEQFF
V: TRBV9; J: TRBJ1-5; length: 15; size: -; D: -; DNA: TGTGCCAGCAGCCCCCCCTATCGAGAAAGCCAGCCCCAGCATTTT; CDR3: CASSPPYRESQPQHF
V: TRBV6-7; J: TRBJ1-6; length: 18; size: -; D: -; DNA: TGTGCCAGCAGTTACTCGAGCGAACCGGGACTGTATAATTCACCCCTCCACTTT; CDR3: CASSYSSEPGLYNSPLHF
V: TRBV7-9; J: TRBJ2-7; length: 12; size: -; D: -; DNA: TGTGCCAGCAGCCGGGAGTCCTACGAGCAGTACTTC; CDR3: CASSRESYEQYF
V: TRBV6-4; J: TRBJ1-6; length: 16; size: -; D: TRBD1; DNA: TGTGCCAGCAGTGTTCGAGACAGGGAACGTAATTCACCCCTCCACTTT; CDR3: CASSVRDRERNSPLHF
V: TRBV5-1; J: TRBJ2-3; length: 15; size: -; D: -; DNA: TGCGCCAGCTCCGACCTAGCATCGAGCACAGATACGCAGTATTTT; CDR3: CASSDLASSTDTQYF
V: TRBV7-9; J: TRBJ1-6; length: 12; size: -; D: -; DNA: TGTGCCAGCAGCTTAGGGTCCGGGCCCCTCCACTTT; CDR3: CASSLGSGPLHF
V: TRBV30; J: TRBJ2-7; length: 14; size: -; D: -; DNA: TGTGCCTGGACACACCTCGCTGGCTCCTACGAGCAGTACTTC; CDR3: CAWTHLAGSYEQYF
V: TRBV13; J: TRBJ2-1; length: 13; size: -; D: -; DNA: TGTGCCAGCAGCTTAATTCGGGGTAATGAGCAGTTCTTC; CDR3: CASSLIRGNEQFF
V: TRBV27; J: TRBJ1-4; length: 14; size: once; D: -; DNA: TGTGCCAGCAGTTTATCGGGCAGGGTTGAAAAACTGTTTTTT; CDR3: CASSLSGRVEKLFF
V: TRBV15; J: TRBJ2-1; length: 16; size: -; D: -; DNA: TGTGCCACCAGCACCCTCCCCTCGGGGAGAAACAATGAGCAGTTCTTC; CDR3: CATSTLPSGRNNEQFF
V: TRBV30; J: TRBJ2-2; length: 16; size: -; D: TRBD1; DNA: TGTGCCTGGAGGCCAAAAAGGGCAGGGGGAACCGGGGAGCTGTTTTTT; CDR3: CAWRPKRAGGTGELFF
V: TRBV6-5; J: TRBJ2-7; length: 14; size: -; D: TRBD1; DNA: TGTGCCAGCAGTAGTTCGGACAGGGACTACGAGCAGTACTTC; CDR3: CASSSSDRDYEQYF
V: TRBV6-5; J: TRBJ2-5; length: 13; size: -; D: TRBD1; DNA: TGTGCAACCACCGGGACAGGGAGAGAGACCCAGTACTTC; CDR3: CATTGTGRETQYF
V: TRBV12-3/TRBV12-4; J: TRBJ2-5; length: 13; size: -; D: -; DNA: TGTGCCAGCAGTTTTTTCAGTAAAGAGACCCAGTACTTC; CDR3: CASSFFSKETQYF
V: TRBV21-1; J: TRBJ2-5; length: 15; size: -; D: -; DNA: TGTGCCAGCAGCATGGGACAGAGTCGCTTAGAGACCCAGTACTTC; CDR3: CASSMGQSRLETQYF